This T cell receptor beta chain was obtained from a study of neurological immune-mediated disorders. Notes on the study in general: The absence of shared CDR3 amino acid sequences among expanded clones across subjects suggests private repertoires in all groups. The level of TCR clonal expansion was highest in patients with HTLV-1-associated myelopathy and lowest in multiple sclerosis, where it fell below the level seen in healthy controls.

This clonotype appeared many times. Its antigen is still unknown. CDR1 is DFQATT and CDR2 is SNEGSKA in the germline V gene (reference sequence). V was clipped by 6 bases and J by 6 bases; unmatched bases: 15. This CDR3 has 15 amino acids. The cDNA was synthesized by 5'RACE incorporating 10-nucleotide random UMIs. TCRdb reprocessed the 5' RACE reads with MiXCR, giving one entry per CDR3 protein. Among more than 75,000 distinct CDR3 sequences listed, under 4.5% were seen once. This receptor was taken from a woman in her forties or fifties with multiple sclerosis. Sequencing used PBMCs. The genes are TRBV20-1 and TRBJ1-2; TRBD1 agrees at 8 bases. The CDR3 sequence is CSAAGTGLEWNGYTF. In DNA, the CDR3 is TGCAGTGCAGCCGGGACAGGACTTGAATGGAATGGCTACACCTTC.